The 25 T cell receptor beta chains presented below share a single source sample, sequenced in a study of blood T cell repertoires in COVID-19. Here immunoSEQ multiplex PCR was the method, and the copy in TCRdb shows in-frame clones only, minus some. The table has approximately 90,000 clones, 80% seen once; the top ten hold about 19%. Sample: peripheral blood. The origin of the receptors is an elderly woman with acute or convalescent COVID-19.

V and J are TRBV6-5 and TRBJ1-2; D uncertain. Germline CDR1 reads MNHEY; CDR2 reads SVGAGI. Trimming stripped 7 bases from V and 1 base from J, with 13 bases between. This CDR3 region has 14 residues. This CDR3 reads CASNPRIINYGYTF. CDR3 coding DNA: TGTGCCAGCAACCCGAGGATTATTAACTATGGCTACACCTTC.

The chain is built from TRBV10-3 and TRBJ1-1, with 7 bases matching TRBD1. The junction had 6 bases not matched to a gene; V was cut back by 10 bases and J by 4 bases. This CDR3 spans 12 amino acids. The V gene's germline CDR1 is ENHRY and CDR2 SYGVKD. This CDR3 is CATTGVLTEAFF. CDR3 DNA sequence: TGTGCCACCACAGGGGTTCTCACTGAAGCTTTCTTT.

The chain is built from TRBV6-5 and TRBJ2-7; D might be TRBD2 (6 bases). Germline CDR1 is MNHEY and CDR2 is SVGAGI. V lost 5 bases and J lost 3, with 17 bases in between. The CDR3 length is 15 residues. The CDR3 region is CASSPYHHSGYEQYF. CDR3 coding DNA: TGTGCCAGCAGTCCCTACCACCATAGCGGCTACGAGCAGTACTTC.

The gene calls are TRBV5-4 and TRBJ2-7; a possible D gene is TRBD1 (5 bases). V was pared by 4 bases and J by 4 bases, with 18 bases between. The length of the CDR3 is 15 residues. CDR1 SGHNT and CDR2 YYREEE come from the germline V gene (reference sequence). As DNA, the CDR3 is TGTGCCAGCAGCACGGGCCACAGGATCGAATACGAGCAGTACTTC. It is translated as CASSTGHRIEYEQYF.

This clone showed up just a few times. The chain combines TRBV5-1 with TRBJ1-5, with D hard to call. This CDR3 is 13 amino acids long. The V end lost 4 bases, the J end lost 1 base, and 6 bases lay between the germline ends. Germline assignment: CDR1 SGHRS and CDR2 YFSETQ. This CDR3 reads CASSPGSNQPQHF. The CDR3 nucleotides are TGCGCCAGCAGCCCTGGCAGCAATCAGCCCCAGCATTTT. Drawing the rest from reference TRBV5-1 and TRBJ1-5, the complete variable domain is KAGVTQTPRYLIKTRGQQVTLSCSPISGHRSVSWYQQTPGQGLQFLFEYFSETQRNKGNFPGRFSGRQFSNSRSEMNVSTLELGDSALYLCASSPGSNQPQHFGDGTRLSIL.

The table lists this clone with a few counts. The CDR3: CASSLDNPRHYGYTF. In DNA, the CDR3 is TGTGCCAGCAGCTTAGATAACCCGCGGCACTATGGCTACACCTTC. The chain uses TRBV7-8 and TRBJ1-2; D unresolved. V was shortened by 1 base and J by 3 bases, with 12 bases between the two germline ends. Germline lookup yields CDR1 SGHVS and CDR2 FQNEAQ. The CDR3 sequence is 15 residues long.

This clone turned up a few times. In DNA, the CDR3 is TGTGCCAGCAGTTTCAAGGGGGCAGGCAATCAGCCCCAGCATTTT. Protein: CASSFKGAGNQPQHF. The V call is TRBV27, the J call TRBJ1-5, with 7 bases that match TRBD1. V trimming: 3 bases; J trimming: 2 bases; junction bases outside the gene matches: 4. The germline V gene encodes CDR1 MNHEY and CDR2 SMNVEV (reference sequence). The CDR3 is 15 residues long.

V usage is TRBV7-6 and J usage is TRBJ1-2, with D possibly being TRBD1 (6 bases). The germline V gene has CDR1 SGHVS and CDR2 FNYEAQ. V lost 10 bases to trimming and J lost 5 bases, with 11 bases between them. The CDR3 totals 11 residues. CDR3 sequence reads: CAMRQEYGYTF. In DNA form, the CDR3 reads TGTGCCATGAGACAGGAATATGGCTACACCTTC.

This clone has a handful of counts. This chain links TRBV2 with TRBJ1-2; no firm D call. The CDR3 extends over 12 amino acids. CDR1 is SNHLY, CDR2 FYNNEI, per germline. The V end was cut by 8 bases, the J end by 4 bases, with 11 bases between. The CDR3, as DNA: TGTGCCAGCGCCCGGGCGGGCTATGGCTACACCTTC. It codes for CASARAGYGYTF.

As DNA, the CDR3 is TGTGCCAGCAGCTTACGGCTCGGGTCGGGAGGGCCCCACGAGCAGTACTTC. This sequence encodes CASSLRLGSGGPHEQYF. The V call is TRBV7-6, the J call TRBJ2-7; 8 bases align to TRBD2. This CDR3 comprises 17 residues. J lost 5 bases, V lost 2 bases, and 14 bases had no gene match. Looked up from germline, CDR1 is SGHVS and CDR2 is FNYEAQ.

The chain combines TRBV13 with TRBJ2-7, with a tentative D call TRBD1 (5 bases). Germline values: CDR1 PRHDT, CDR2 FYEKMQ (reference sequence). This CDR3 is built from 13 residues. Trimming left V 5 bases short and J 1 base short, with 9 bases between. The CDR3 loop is CASSPGKSYEQYF. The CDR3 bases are TGTGCCAGCAGCCCAGGGAAATCCTACGAGCAGTACTTC.

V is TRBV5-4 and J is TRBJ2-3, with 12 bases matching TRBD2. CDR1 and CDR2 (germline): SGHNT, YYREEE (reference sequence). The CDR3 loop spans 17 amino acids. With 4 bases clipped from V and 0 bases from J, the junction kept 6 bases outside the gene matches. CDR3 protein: CASSPLGLAGSTDTQYF. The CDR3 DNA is TGTGCCAGCAGCCCCCTTGGACTAGCGGGGAGCACAGATACGCAGTATTTT.

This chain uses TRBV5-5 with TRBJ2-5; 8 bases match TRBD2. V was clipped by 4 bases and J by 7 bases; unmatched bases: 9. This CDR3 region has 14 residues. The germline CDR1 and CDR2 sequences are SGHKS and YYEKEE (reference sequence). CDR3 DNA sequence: TGTGCCAGCAGCGATGGGGGGGGACTAGGGACCCAGTACTTC. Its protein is CASSDGGGLGTQYF.

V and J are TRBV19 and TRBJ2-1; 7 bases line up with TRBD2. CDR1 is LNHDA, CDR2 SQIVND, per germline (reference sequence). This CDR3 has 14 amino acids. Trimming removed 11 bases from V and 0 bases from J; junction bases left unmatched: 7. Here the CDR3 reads CASRRESSYNEQFF. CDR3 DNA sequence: TGTGCCTCTAGGCGGGAGAGCTCCTACAATGAGCAGTTCTTC.

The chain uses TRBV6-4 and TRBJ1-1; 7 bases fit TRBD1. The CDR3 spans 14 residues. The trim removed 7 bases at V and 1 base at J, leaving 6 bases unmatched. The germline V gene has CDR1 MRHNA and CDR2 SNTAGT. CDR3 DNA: TGTGCCAGCAAAAGGGGACAGTCGAACACTGAAGCTTTCTTT. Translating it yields CASKRGQSNTEAFF.

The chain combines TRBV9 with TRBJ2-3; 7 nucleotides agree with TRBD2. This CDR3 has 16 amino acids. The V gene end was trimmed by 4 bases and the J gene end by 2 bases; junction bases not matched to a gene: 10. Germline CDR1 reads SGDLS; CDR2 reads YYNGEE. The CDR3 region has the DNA TGTGCCAGCAGCATAAAGCGGGGCTCAATCACAGATACGCAGTATTTT. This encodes CASSIKRGSITDTQYF.

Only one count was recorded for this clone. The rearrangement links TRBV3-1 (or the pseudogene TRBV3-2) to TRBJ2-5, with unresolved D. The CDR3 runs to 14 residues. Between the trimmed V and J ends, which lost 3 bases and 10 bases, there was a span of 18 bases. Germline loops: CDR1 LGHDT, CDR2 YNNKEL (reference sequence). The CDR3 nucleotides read TGTGCCAGCAGCCAGCCAGGCCCAAAATTGGACCAGTACTTC. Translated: CASSQPGPKLDQYF.

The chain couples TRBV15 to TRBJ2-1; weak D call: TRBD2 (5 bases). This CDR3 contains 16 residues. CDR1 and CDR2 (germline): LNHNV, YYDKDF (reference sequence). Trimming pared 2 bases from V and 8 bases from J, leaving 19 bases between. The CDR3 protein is CATSRHGLAPKYEQFF. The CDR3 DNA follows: TGTGCCACCAGCAGACATGGGCTAGCTCCCAAGTATGAGCAGTTCTTC.

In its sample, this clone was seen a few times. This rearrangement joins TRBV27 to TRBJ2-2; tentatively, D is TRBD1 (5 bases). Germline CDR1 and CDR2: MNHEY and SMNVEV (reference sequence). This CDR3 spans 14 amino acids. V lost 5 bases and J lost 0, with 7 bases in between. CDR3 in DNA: TGTGCCAGCAGTATGGACACGAACACCGGGGAGCTGTTTTTT. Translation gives CASSMDTNTGELFF.

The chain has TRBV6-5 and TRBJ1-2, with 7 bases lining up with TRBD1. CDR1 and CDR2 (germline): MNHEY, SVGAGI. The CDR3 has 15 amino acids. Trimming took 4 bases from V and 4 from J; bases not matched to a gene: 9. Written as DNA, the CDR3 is TGTGCCAGCAGTTTGAAATTACAGGGGCTCTATGGCTACACCTTC. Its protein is CASSLKLQGLYGYTF.

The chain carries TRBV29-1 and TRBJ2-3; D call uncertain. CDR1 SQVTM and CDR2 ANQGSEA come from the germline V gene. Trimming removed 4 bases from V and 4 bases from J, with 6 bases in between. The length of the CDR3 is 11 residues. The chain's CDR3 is CSVVLADTQYF. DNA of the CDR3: TGCAGCGTTGTGCTAGCAGATACGCAGTATTTT.

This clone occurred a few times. CDR3 protein: CASSIRMEAFF. CDR3 DNA: TGTGCCAGTAGTATTAGGATGGAGGCTTTCTTT. The chain uses TRBV19 and TRBJ1-1; D ambiguous. The length of the CDR3 is 11 residues. Trimming took 3 bases from V and 11 from J, leaving 10 bases between them. Per the germline V gene, CDR1 is LNHDA and CDR2 is SQIVND (reference sequence).

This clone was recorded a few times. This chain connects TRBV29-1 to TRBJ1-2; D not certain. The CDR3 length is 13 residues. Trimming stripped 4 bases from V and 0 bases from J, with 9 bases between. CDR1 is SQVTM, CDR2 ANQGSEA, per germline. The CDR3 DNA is TGCAGCGTTGTCAGGCAGCCTAACTATGGCTACACCTTC. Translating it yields CSVVRQPNYGYTF. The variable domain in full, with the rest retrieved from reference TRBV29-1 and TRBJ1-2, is SAVISQKPSRDICQRGTSLTIQCQVDSQVTMMFWYRQQPGQSLTLIATANQGSEATYESGFVIDKFPISRPNLTFSTLTVSNMSPEDSSIYLCSVVRQPNYGYTFGSGTRLTVV.

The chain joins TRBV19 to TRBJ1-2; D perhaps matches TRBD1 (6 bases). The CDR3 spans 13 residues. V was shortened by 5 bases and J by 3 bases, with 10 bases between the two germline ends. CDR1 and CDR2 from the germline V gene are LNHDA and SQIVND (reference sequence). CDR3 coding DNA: TGTGCCAGTAGTGTGACAGGCTACTATGGCTACACCTTC. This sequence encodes CASSVTGYYGYTF.

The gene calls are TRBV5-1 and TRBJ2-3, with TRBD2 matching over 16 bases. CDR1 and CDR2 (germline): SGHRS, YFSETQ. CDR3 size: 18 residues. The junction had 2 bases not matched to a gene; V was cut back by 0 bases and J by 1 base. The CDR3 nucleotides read TGCGCCAGCAGCTTGGTGGGACTAGCGGGAGGGCGCACAGATACGCAGTATTTT. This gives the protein CASSLVGLAGGRTDTQYF.